This T cell receptor (beta chain) emerged from a study of T-cell memory formation after mild COVID-19. Researchers used 5'RACE with constant-segment primers to make TCR alpha and TCR beta cDNA libraries that carry sample barcodes and UMIs. In TCRdb, the 5' RACE reads were re-called with MiXCR into one record per CDR3 protein. The data contain over 70,000 distinct CDR3 sequences, less than 15% of them singletons. With regard to this clonotype: Relative to the germline gene, one junction end is altered; a read error may explain this.

Germline V CDR1 and CDR2: PRHDT, FYEKMQ (reference sequence). CDR3 size: 14 residues. The V call is TRBV13, the J call TRBJ2-5, with no clear D. Sequencing was performed on PBMCs or a T cell subset sorted from them (not recorded which). The source of this sequence is an adult woman who had mild COVID-19 (a few samples of this study predate the infection). Cell type and time point are not known. The CDR3 region has the DNA TGTTCCAGCAGCTTAGGGTGGACGGAAGAGACCCAGTACTTC. It encodes CSSSLGWTEETQYF.